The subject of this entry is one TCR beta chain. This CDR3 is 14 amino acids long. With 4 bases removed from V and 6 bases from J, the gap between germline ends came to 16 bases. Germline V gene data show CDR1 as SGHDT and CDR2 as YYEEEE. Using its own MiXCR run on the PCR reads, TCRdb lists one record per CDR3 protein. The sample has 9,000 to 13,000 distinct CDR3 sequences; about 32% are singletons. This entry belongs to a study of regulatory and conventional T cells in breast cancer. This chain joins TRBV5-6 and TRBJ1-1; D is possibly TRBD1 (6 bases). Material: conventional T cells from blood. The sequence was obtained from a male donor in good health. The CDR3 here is CASSRQGSWAEAFF. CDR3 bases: TGTGCCAGCAGCCGCCAGGGGAGTTGGGCTGAAGCTTTCTTT.